This is a list of T cell receptor beta chains from one sample in a study of OX40 agonist ivuxolimab in advanced cancers. Clones were read by immunoSEQ multiplex PCR, and TCRdb kept only the in-frame ones, dropping some. The table lists tens of thousands of clones, more than 70% of them singletons. The sample in question was CD4+ or CD8+ T cells sorted from blood, obtained in a trial of the OX40 agonist ivuxolimab. These receptors were obtained from an adult with an advanced solid tumor such as melanoma, head and neck, liver or kidney cancer. Each CDR3 is given with its conserved first and last residue. Fields, in order: V gene, J gene, clone size, D gene, CDR3 length, CDR3 DNA, CDR3 protein. The D gene is left open where the match is weak. Rows give clone size only sometimes, using once, few, many, or a class for an expanded clone.

v_gene: TRBV30; j_gene: TRBJ2-7; abundance: .; d_gene: .; len: 14; CDR3nt: TGTGCCTGGAGTGTTAGGACCCTATACTACGAGCAGTACTTC; CDR3aa: CAWSVRTLYYEQYF
v_gene: TRBV7-3; j_gene: TRBJ1-1; abundance: once; d_gene: .; len: 13; CDR3nt: TGTGCCAGCAGCTTGACCATGAACACTGAAGCTTTCTTT; CDR3aa: CASSLTMNTEAFF
v_gene: TRBV7-6; j_gene: TRBJ1-1; abundance: .; d_gene: .; len: 17; CDR3nt: TGTGCCAGCAGCTTTCGTGATGCAGGGCAGTCGAACACTGAAGCTTTCTTT; CDR3aa: CASSFRDAGQSNTEAFF
v_gene: TRBV6-4; j_gene: TRBJ2-3; abundance: .; d_gene: .; len: 15; CDR3nt: TGTGCCAGCAGTGACTCAGGGGGTGGCACAGATACGCAGTATTTT; CDR3aa: CASSDSGGGTDTQYF
v_gene: TRBV10-2; j_gene: TRBJ1-5; abundance: .; d_gene: .; len: 13; CDR3nt: TGCGCCAGCCGCGAGGGGCAGAATCAGCCCCAGCATTTT; CDR3aa: CASREGQNQPQHF
v_gene: TRBV5-1; j_gene: TRBJ2-3; abundance: .; d_gene: TRBD1; len: 15; CDR3nt: TGCGCCAGCAGCTTTCCCCAGGGGGCAACAGATACGCAGTATTTT; CDR3aa: CASSFPQGATDTQYF
v_gene: TRBV28; j_gene: TRBJ2-1; abundance: .; d_gene: TRBD2; len: 17; CDR3nt: TGTGCCAGCAGCTACATAAGGACTAGCGGGAGGGTTAATGAGCAGTTCTTC; CDR3aa: CASSYIRTSGRVNEQFF
v_gene: TRBV20-1; j_gene: TRBJ1-2; abundance: .; d_gene: .; len: 11; CDR3nt: TGCCTATTCGGGACGGTCTATGGCTACACCTTC; CDR3aa: CLFGTVYGYTF
v_gene: TRBV6-1; j_gene: TRBJ1-5; abundance: once; d_gene: .; len: 17; CDR3nt: TGTGCCAGCAGTGAAGCGTTTCGGGGAGATAGCAATCAGCCCCAGCATTTT; CDR3aa: CASSEAFRGDSNQPQHF
v_gene: TRBV7-3; j_gene: TRBJ2-3; abundance: .; d_gene: TRBD1; len: 20; CDR3nt: TGTGCCAGCAGCTTAAAGCCGGGACAGGGGATAGGTACACACACAGATACGCAGTATTTT; CDR3aa: CASSLKPGQGIGTHTDTQYF
v_gene: TRBV27; j_gene: TRBJ2-1; abundance: .; d_gene: TRBD2; len: 14; CDR3nt: TGTGCCAGCAGCCTAGGACTAGCAAGTATATTTTGGTTCTTC; CDR3aa: CASSLGLASIFWFF
v_gene: TRBV7-2; j_gene: TRBJ1-5; abundance: .; d_gene: .; len: 13; CDR3nt: TGTGCCAGCAGCTTAGTTGTTGGTCAGCCCCAGCATTTT; CDR3aa: CASSLVVGQPQHF
v_gene: TRBV7-9; j_gene: TRBJ1-1; abundance: .; d_gene: TRBD1; len: 15; CDR3nt: TGTGCCAGCAGAAAAGGGACAGGTGATAACACTGAAGCTTTCTTT; CDR3aa: CASRKGTGDNTEAFF
v_gene: TRBV5-4; j_gene: TRBJ1-4; abundance: few; d_gene: TRBD1; len: 15; CDR3nt: TGTGCCAGCAGCTTGAGGACAGGGGGCAATGAAAAACTGTTTTTT; CDR3aa: CASSLRTGGNEKLFF
v_gene: TRBV11-2; j_gene: TRBJ1-1; abundance: .; d_gene: .; len: 13; CDR3nt: TGTGCCAGCAGCTTAGTCATGAACACTGAAGCTTTCTTT; CDR3aa: CASSLVMNTEAFF
v_gene: TRBV7-8; j_gene: TRBJ1-1; abundance: .; d_gene: .; len: 15; CDR3nt: TGTGCCAGCAGCCTCGGACAGACTCTGAACACTGAAGCTTTCTTT; CDR3aa: CASSLGQTLNTEAFF
v_gene: TRBV6-5; j_gene: TRBJ2-3; abundance: .; d_gene: TRBD1; len: 16; CDR3nt: TGTGCCAGCAGTTACTCAGGGGGACAGACCACAGATACGCAGTATTTT; CDR3aa: CASSYSGGQTTDTQYF
v_gene: TRBV5-1; j_gene: TRBJ1-2; abundance: .; d_gene: .; len: 13; CDR3nt: TGCGCCAGCAGCTTGGACAGGCTCTATGGCTACACCTTC; CDR3aa: CASSLDRLYGYTF
v_gene: TRBV7-2; j_gene: TRBJ2-1; abundance: .; d_gene: TRBD2; len: 16; CDR3nt: TGTGCCAGCAGATCGCCGCTAGCGGGAAGGCTCTATGAGCAGTTCTTC; CDR3aa: CASRSPLAGRLYEQFF
v_gene: TRBV30; j_gene: TRBJ1-5; abundance: .; d_gene: .; len: 13; CDR3nt: TGTGCCTGGAGTTGGGACAGCAATCAGCCCCAGCATTTT; CDR3aa: CAWSWDSNQPQHF
v_gene: TRBV2; j_gene: TRBJ2-7; abundance: .; d_gene: TRBD2; len: 17; CDR3nt: TGTGCCAGCAGCGGGACTAGCGGGTATTATACCTCCTACGAGCAGTACTTC; CDR3aa: CASSGTSGYYTSYEQYF
v_gene: TRBV10-3; j_gene: TRBJ2-5; abundance: .; d_gene: TRBD1; len: 13; CDR3nt: TGTGCCATCAGCGCGGGACAGGAAGAGACCCAGTACTTC; CDR3aa: CAISAGQEETQYF
v_gene: TRBV7-2; j_gene: TRBJ1-5; abundance: once; d_gene: .; len: 15; CDR3nt: TGTGCCAGCAGAACAACAGAATATAGCAATCAGCCCCAGCATTTT; CDR3aa: CASRTTEYSNQPQHF
v_gene: TRBV27; j_gene: TRBJ2-2; abundance: .; d_gene: TRBD1; len: 15; CDR3nt: TGTGCCAGCAGCCCGACAGGGGGCGCGCCCGGGGAGCTGTTTTTT; CDR3aa: CASSPTGGAPGELFF
v_gene: TRBV5-4; j_gene: TRBJ2-5; abundance: .; d_gene: .; len: 16; CDR3nt: TGTGCCAGCAGCTTGGCCGGACCCTATTCAGGGGAGACCCAGTACTTC; CDR3aa: CASSLAGPYSGETQYF
v_gene: TRBV19; j_gene: TRBJ1-4; abundance: .; d_gene: .; len: 15; CDR3nt: TGTGCCAGTAGTCCGCGACAGGCAACTAATGAAAAACTGTTTTTT; CDR3aa: CASSPRQATNEKLFF
v_gene: TRBV19; j_gene: TRBJ2-3; abundance: .; d_gene: .; len: 14; CDR3nt: TGTGCCAGTAGCCTCATGGGGGGCACAGATACGCAGTATTTT; CDR3aa: CASSLMGGTDTQYF
v_gene: TRBV10-3; j_gene: TRBJ2-2; abundance: .; d_gene: .; len: 14; CDR3nt: TGTGCCATCAGTGACTCCACCTCGACCGGGGAGCTGTTTTTT; CDR3aa: CAISDSTSTGELFF
v_gene: TRBV7-3; j_gene: TRBJ2-3; abundance: .; d_gene: TRBD2; len: 15; CDR3nt: TGTGCCAGCAGCCCCCGGACTAGCGGCACAGATACGCAGTATTTT; CDR3aa: CASSPRTSGTDTQYF
v_gene: TRBV28; j_gene: TRBJ1-2; abundance: .; d_gene: TRBD1; len: 16; CDR3nt: TGTGCCAGCAGTTTATATACAGGGGATCAGGGCTATGGCTACACCTTC; CDR3aa: CASSLYTGDQGYGYTF
v_gene: TRBV4-2; j_gene: TRBJ2-2; abundance: .; d_gene: .; len: 15; CDR3nt: TGTGCCAGCAGCGTACGAACGGTGAACACCGGGGAGCTGTTTTTT; CDR3aa: CASSVRTVNTGELFF